These 28 T cell receptor beta chains originate from one sample sequenced in a study of blood T cells in healthy people across ages. For the second PCR, which ran for about 6 to 11 cycles, a sample-barcoded 5' primer and a J-beta primer mix were used. TCRdb fed the 5' RACE reads into MiXCR, producing one record per CDR3 protein. The sample consists of almost 1 million distinct CDR3 sequences, roughly 47% of them appearing once. Sequencing used blood. All receptors come from a woman aged 55-70 years in good health.

With regard to this clonotype: One end of the junction is discordant with germline, which a read error may explain. The gene calls are TRBV29-1 and TRBJ2-1; 7 nucleotides agree with TRBD2. The CDR3 has 14 residues. Germline V CDR1 and CDR2: SQVTM, ANQGSEA. The CDR3 reads CSVGEGPDYNERFF. DNA for the CDR3: TGCAGCGTAGGGGAGGGCCCCGACTACAATGAGCGGTTCTTC.

This chain uses TRBV29-1 with TRBJ2-6; D is uncertain. Deletions cut 4 bases from V and 2 bases from J, with 15 bases between. Germline CDR1 is SQVTM and CDR2 is ANQGSEA. The CDR3 length is 16 residues. The CDR3 DNA reads TGCAGCGTTGTTGGGGTCCCGGGTCCTGGGGCCAACGTCCTGACTTTC. Protein product: CSVVGVPGPGANVLTF. The full variable domain, in which reference TRBV29-1 and TRBJ2-6 provide the parts outside the CDR3, is SAVISQKPSRDICQRGTSLTIQCQVDSQVTMMFWYRQQPGQSLTLIATANQGSEATYESGFVIDKFPISRPNLTFSTLTVSNMSPEDSSIYLCSVVGVPGPGANVLTFGAGSRLTVL.

The rearrangement links TRBV10-1 to TRBJ2-7; 8 nucleotides align to TRBD2. CDR1 and CDR2 from the germline V gene are WNHNN and SYGVQD (reference sequence). Losses at the gene ends were 3 bases for V and 1 base for J; bases not matched to a gene: 2. The CDR3 is 14 residues long. CDR3 sequence (DNA): TGCGCCAGCAGTGATCTAGCGGGTTCCTACGAGCAGTACTTC. It specifies CASSDLAGSYEQYF.

The chain employs TRBV6-1 and TRBJ2-7; TRBD2 matches at 7 bases. V was clipped by 8 bases and J by 2 bases; unmatched bases: 6. The CDR3 totals 13 residues. Germline-derived CDR1 and CDR2 are MNHNS and SASEGT. CDR3 nucleotides: TGTGCCAGCCGGAAGCGGGAACCCTACGAGCAGTACTTC. Protein: CASRKREPYEQYF.

The table lists this clonotype with a few counts. The gene calls are TRBV4-1 and TRBJ2-3; TRBD2 matches at 14 bases. Germline V CDR1 and CDR2: MGHRA, YSYEKL. CDR3 length: 23 residues. The junction had 22 bases not matched to a gene; V was cut back by 1 base and J by 4 bases. The CDR3 bases are TGCGCCAGCAGCCAAGTATCCATGGCGAGGACTAGCGGGAGGCCGGGAACGCCAGATACGCAGTATTTT. Translation gives CASSQVSMARTSGRPGTPDTQYF.

CDR3 in DNA: TGTGCCAGCAGCCAAGTATTAGCAGGGGCTAATGAAAAACTGTTTTTT. Translation: CASSQVLAGANEKLFF. The J gene is TRBJ1-4, the V gene TRBV4-2; D may be TRBD1 (6 bases). V was cut by 1 base and J by 3 bases, with 12 bases left in between. The CDR3 covers 16 residues. From germline, CDR1 is LGHNA and CDR2 YNFKEQ.

V gene TRBV4-1 combines with J gene TRBJ2-1; 15 bases agree with TRBD2. This CDR3 has 16 residues. CDR1 and CDR2 from the germline V gene are MGHRA and YSYEKL. V lost 3 bases to trimming and J lost 7 bases; unmatched junction nucleotides: 4. The CDR3 sequence is CASSHHGLAGGNEQFF. Here the CDR3 DNA reads TGCGCCAGCAGCCACCACGGACTAGCGGGAGGGAATGAGCAGTTCTTC.

V gene TRBV7-9 combines with J gene TRBJ2-4; no reliable D call. V was pared by 1 base and J by 13 bases, with 14 bases between. This CDR3 contains 13 residues. Germline V gene data show CDR1 as SEHNR and CDR2 as FQNEAQ (reference sequence). The CDR3 bases are TGTGCCAGCAGCTTAGGTAACTACTTGGAACAGTACTTC. The encoded protein is CASSLGNYLEQYF.

The V call is TRBV24-1, the J call TRBJ2-1; D is perhaps TRBD2 (6 bases). V was clipped by 1 base and J by 4 bases, with 10 bases between them. This CDR3 is built from 15 residues. CDR1 and CDR2 from the germline V gene are KGHDR and SFDVKD. CDR3: CATSDLRTTYNEQFF. CDR3 coding DNA: TGTGCCACCAGTGATTTAAGGACTACATACAATGAGCAGTTCTTC.

This rearrangement joins TRBV20-1 to TRBJ2-5; D possibly corresponds to TRBD1 (5 bases). This CDR3 spans 15 amino acids. V was pared by 3 bases and J by 1 base, with 15 bases between. Germline lookup yields CDR1 DFQATT and CDR2 SNEGSKA (reference sequence). Written as DNA, the CDR3 is TGCAGTGCTAGTGGGGCGGCTAACTTCCAAGAGACCCAGTACTTC. Residues: CSASGAANFQETQYF.

This chain uses TRBV27 with TRBJ2-1; D remains unclear. Germline V gene sequence: CDR1 MNHEY, CDR2 SMNVEV (reference sequence). The CDR3 covers 15 residues. V lost 5 bases and J 3 bases, leaving 14 bases between the germline ends. The CDR3 region is CASSPRYSRYNEQFF. In DNA, the CDR3 is TGTGCCAGCAGTCCCCGGTATAGTCGCTACAATGAGCAGTTCTTC.

This chain uses TRBV20-1 with TRBJ2-4; TRBD2 matches at 7 bases. Near its end, the DNA agrees better with TRBJ2-7, so the J call may be wrong. The germline V gene has CDR1 DFQATT and CDR2 SNEGSKA (reference sequence). This CDR3 has 12 amino acids. This chain's CDR3 is CSASGLGNEQYF. The CDR3 region has the DNA TGCAGTGCTTCTGGACTAGGGAACGAGCAGTACTTC.

The rearrangement links TRBV7-8 to TRBJ2-1; D is unresolved. V lost 7 bases to trimming and J lost 4 bases, with 8 bases between them. This CDR3 has 12 amino acids. Germline lookup yields CDR1 SGHVS and CDR2 FQNEAQ. CDR3 region: CASTDKYNEQFF. The CDR3 nucleotides are TGTGCCAGCACCGACAAATACAATGAGCAGTTCTTC.

The rearrangement joins TRBV24-1 to TRBJ2-7, with D hard to call. Trimming took off 5 bases at V and 7 bases at J, with 17 bases between the two ends. The CDR3 runs 14 residues. In germline, CDR1 is KGHDR, CDR2 SFDVKD. For the CDR3, the DNA is TGTGCCACCAGTGGGGGAAGCATATACAATGAGCAGTACTTC. It is translated as CATSGGSIYNEQYF.

This rearrangement joins TRBV11-2 to TRBJ2-7, with D maybe TRBD2 (5 bases). V dropped 1 base and J dropped 0 bases, with 7 bases sitting between them. Germline V gene data show CDR1 as SGHAT and CDR2 as FQNNGV. This CDR3 has 14 amino acids. Here the CDR3 reads CASSLVDFSYEQYF. Written as DNA, the CDR3 is TGTGCCAGCAGCTTAGTGGACTTCTCCTACGAGCAGTACTTC.

V and J are TRBV3-1 and TRBJ2-6, with D perhaps TRBD1 (7 bases). The CDR3 loop spans 18 amino acids. Germline assignment: CDR1 LGHDT and CDR2 YNNKEL (reference sequence). Deletions cut 5 bases from V and 0 bases from J, with 17 bases between. This CDR3 reads CASSTRDSEVSGANVLTF. The CDR3 nucleotides are TGTGCCAGCAGCACGCGGGACAGCGAAGTCTCTGGGGCCAACGTCCTGACTTTC.

The chain links TRBV20-1 to TRBJ2-4; D uncertain. The J call may be faulty, since TRBJ2-7 better matches the DNA end. The CDR3 has 14 amino acids. Germline-derived CDR1 and CDR2 are DFQATT and SNEGSKA (reference sequence). The CDR3 reads CSASIGASSYEQYF. The DNA of the CDR3 is TGCAGTGCTAGTATAGGCGCGAGCTCCTACGAGCAGTACTTC.

Only a few counts were recorded for this clonotype. The chain has TRBV12-3 or TRBV12-4 and TRBJ2-4; D is perhaps TRBD1 (7 bases). Between the trimmed V and J ends, which lost 6 bases and 6 bases, there was a span of 12 bases. The CDR3 loop spans 13 amino acids. The CDR3 spells CASSRGTVNIQYF. DNA for the CDR3: TGTGCCAGCAGCCGCGGGACAGTAAACATTCAGTACTTC.

The gene calls are TRBV3-1 and TRBJ1-4; D is uncertain. CDR3 length: 14 residues. Per the germline V gene, CDR1 is LGHDT and CDR2 is YNNKEL (reference sequence). Deletions cut 0 bases from V and 9 bases from J, with 11 bases between. The CDR3 sequence is CASSQDPPEKKLFF. The CDR3 DNA reads as TGTGCCAGCAGCCAAGATCCGCCAGAGAAAAAACTGTTTTTT.

The table lists this clonotype with many counts. V usage is TRBV28 and J usage is TRBJ2-6, with D uncertain. The CDR3 runs to 12 residues. V was clipped by 10 bases and J by 0 bases, with 4 bases between them. Germline lookup yields CDR1 MDHEN and CDR2 SYDVKM. CDR3 in amino acids: CANCSGANVLTF. Written as DNA, the CDR3 is TGTGCCAACTGCTCTGGGGCCAACGTCCTGACTTTC.

V and J are TRBV27 and TRBJ2-5, with 7 bases aligning to TRBD2. The ends lost 8 bases at V and 4 bases at J; junction bases unmatched: 10. Germline V gene lookup returns CDR1 MNHEY and CDR2 SMNVEV (reference sequence). This CDR3 contains 14 residues. CDR3 nucleotide sequence: TGTGCCAGCGGCACTCGGTCGGGGGGAGAGACCCAGTACTTC. It translates to CASGTRSGGETQYF.

The CDR3 nucleotides are TGTGCCAGCAGCGCCGGACTAGTAACGCAGTATTTT. It specifies CASSAGLVTQYF. The rearrangement uses TRBV14 and TRBJ2-3, with 7 bases aligning to TRBD2. Germline CDR1 reads SGHDN; CDR2 reads FVKESK. V shed 5 bases and J 9 bases; nucleotides not matched to a gene: 5. This CDR3 is built from 12 residues. The full variable domain, in which reference TRBV14 and TRBJ2-3 provide the parts outside the CDR3, is EAGVTQFPSHSVIEKGQTVTLRCDPISGHDNLYWYRRVMGKEIKFLLHFVKESKQDESGMPNNRFLAERTGGTYSTLKVQPAELEDSGVYFCASSAGLVTQYFGPGTRLTVL.

The chain links TRBV28 to TRBJ1-5; D remains ambiguous. The CDR3 runs 13 residues. Germline V gene data show CDR1 as MDHEN and CDR2 as SYDVKM. V lost 10 bases and J 6 bases, leaving 16 bases between the germline ends. The CDR3 sequence: CATMPGRSQPQHF. DNA for the CDR3: TGTGCCACCATGCCCGGGAGGAGTCAGCCCCAGCATTTT.

The chain combines TRBV28 with TRBJ2-7; tentative D call: TRBD2 (6 bases). The CDR3 totals 14 residues. Deletions cut 3 bases from V and 5 bases from J, with 14 bases between. Germline lookup yields CDR1 MDHEN and CDR2 SYDVKM. The CDR3 spells CASSFTGEGDEQYF. In DNA, the CDR3 is TGTGCCAGCAGTTTCACGGGAGAAGGCGACGAGCAGTACTTC.

This clonotype was recorded a few times. V and J are TRBV28 and TRBJ2-4; TRBD1 matches at 8 bases. The CDR3 totals 15 residues. Germline V CDR1 and CDR2: MDHEN, SYDVKM. Trimming cost V 3 bases and J 4 bases; bases outside gene matches: 5. The CDR3 protein is CASSFGTGQKNIQYF. The CDR3, as DNA: TGTGCCAGCAGTTTTGGGACAGGACAGAAAAACATTCAGTACTTC.

This chain connects TRBV24-1 to TRBJ2-3; 9 bases are a match to TRBD1. CDR3 length equals 16 residues. V lost 3 bases to trimming and J lost 4 bases; unmatched junction nucleotides: 7. Germline CDR1 KGHDR, CDR2 SFDVKD. CDR3 bases: TGTGCCACCAGTGATCCGGGACAGGGTTTCGCAGATACGCAGTATTTT. It translates to CATSDPGQGFADTQYF.

The J gene is TRBJ1-6, the V gene TRBV4-3; no firm D call. The CDR3 length is 15 residues. Germline CDR1 reads LGHNA; CDR2 reads YSLEER. The V and J ends lost 4 bases and 14 bases respectively, with 21 bases between them. DNA for the CDR3: TGCGCCAGCAGCCTAAAACGGGGTTACGCCGGGGCCCTCCACTTT. Its translation: CASSLKRGYAGALHF.

The gene calls are TRBV12-3 or TRBV12-4 and TRBJ2-1; D is perhaps TRBD2 (5 bases). V was trimmed by 6 bases and J by 6 bases, leaving 9 bases between them. This CDR3 is 12 amino acids long. The CDR3 DNA is TGTGCCAGCAGGCGGGCCCGCAATGAGCAGTTCTTC. Protein product: CASRRARNEQFF.